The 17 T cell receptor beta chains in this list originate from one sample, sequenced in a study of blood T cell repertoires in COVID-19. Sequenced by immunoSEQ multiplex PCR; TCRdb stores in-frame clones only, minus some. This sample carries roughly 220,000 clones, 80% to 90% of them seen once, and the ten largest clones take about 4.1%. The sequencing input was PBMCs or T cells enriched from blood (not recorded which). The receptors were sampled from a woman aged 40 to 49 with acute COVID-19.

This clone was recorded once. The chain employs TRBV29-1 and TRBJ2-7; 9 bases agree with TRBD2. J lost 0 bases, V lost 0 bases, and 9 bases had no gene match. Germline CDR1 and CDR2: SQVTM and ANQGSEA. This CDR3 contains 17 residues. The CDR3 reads CSVEDRLAGKASYEQYF. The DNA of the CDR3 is TGCAGCGTTGAAGATCGTCTAGCGGGAAAGGCCTCCTACGAGCAGTACTTC.

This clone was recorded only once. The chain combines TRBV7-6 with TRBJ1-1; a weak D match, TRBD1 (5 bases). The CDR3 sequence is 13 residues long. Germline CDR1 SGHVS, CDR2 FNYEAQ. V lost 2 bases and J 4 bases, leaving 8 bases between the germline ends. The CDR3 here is CASSLTGPTEAFF. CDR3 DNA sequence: TGTGCCAGCAGCTTAACAGGCCCCACTGAAGCTTTCTTT.

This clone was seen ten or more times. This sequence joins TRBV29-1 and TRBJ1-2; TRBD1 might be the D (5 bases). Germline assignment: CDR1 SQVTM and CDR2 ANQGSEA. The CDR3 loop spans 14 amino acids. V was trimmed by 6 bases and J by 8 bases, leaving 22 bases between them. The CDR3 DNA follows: TGCAGCGTACGAGATTGGATTGGGAGGGGAGGCTACACCTTC. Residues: CSVRDWIGRGGYTF.

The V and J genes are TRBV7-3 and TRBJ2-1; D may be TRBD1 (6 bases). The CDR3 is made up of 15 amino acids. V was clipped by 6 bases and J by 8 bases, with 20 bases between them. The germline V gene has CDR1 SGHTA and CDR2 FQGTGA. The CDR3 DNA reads TGTGCCAGCAGTTATTCCGGGACATCAAGGGATGAGCAGTTCTTC. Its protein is CASSYSGTSRDEQFF.

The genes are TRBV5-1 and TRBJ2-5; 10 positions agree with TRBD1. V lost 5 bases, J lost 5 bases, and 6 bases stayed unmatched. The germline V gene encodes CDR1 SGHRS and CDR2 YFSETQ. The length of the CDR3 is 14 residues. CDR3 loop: CASRAGTGAETQYF. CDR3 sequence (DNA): TGCGCCAGCAGAGCCGGGACAGGGGCCGAGACCCAGTACTTC.

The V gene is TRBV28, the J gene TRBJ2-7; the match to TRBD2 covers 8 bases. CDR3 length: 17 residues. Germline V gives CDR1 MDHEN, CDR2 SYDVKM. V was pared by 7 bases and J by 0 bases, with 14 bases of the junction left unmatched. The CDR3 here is CASTSGRRLAYSYEQYF. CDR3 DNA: TGTGCCAGCACTTCAGGGAGGAGACTAGCGTACTCCTACGAGCAGTACTTC.

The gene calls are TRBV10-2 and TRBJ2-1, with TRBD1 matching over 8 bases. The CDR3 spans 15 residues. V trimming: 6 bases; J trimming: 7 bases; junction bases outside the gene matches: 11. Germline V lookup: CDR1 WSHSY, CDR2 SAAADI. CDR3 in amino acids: CASRDQQGVGNEQFF. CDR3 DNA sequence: TGCGCCAGCAGGGATCAACAGGGGGTCGGGAATGAGCAGTTCTTC.

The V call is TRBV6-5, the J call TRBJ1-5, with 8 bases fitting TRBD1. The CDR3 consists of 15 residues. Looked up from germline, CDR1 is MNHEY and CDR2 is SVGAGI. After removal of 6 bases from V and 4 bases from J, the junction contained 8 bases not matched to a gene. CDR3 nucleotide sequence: TGTGCCAGCAGCCCGCGGACAGGGCGGAATCAGCCCCAGCATTTT. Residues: CASSPRTGRNQPQHF.

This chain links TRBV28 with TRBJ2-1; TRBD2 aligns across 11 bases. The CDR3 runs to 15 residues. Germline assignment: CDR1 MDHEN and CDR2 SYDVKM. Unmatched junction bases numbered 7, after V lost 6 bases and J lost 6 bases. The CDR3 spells CASSIAGGPGNEQFF. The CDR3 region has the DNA TGTGCCAGCAGCATAGCGGGAGGGCCGGGCAATGAGCAGTTCTTC.

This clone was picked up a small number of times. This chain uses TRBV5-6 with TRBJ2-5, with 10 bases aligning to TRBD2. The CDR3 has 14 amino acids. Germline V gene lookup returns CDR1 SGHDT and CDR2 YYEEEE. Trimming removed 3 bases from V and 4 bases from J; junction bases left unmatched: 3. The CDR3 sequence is CASSWWTSGETQYF. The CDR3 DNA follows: TGTGCCAGCAGCTGGTGGACTAGCGGAGAGACCCAGTACTTC.

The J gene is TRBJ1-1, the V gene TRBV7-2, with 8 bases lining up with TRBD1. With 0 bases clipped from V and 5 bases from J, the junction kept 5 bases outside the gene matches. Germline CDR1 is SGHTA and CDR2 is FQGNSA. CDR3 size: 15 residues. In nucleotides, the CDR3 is TGTGCCAGCAGCTTAGCCTCGACAGGGGCTACTGAAGCTTTCTTT. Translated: CASSLASTGATEAFF.

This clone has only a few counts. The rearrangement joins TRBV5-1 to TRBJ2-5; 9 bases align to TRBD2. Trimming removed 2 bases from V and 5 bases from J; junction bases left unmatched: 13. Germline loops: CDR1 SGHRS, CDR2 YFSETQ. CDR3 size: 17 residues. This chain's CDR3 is CASSFGSSGTRRETQYF. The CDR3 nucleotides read TGCGCCAGCAGCTTTGGGTCTAGCGGGACAAGGAGGGAGACCCAGTACTTC.

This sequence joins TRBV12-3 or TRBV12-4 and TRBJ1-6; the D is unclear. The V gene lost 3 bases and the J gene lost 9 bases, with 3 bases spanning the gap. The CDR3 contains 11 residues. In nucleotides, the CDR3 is TGTGCCAGCAGTTTGGCTTCACCCCTCCACTTT. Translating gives CASSLASPLHF.

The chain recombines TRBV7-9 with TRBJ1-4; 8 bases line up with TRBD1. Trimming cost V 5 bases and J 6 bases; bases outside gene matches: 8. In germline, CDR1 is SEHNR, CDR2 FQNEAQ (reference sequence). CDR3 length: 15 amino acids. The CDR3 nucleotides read TGTGCCAGCAGCCTGGGGACAGGAGGACATGAAAAACTGTTTTTT. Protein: CASSLGTGGHEKLFF.

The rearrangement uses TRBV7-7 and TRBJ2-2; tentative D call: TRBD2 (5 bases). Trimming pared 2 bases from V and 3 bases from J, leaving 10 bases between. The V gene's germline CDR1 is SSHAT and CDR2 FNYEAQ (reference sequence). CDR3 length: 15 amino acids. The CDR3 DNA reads TGTGCCAGCAGCTTAAATCCGCGGGACACCGGGGAGCTGTTTTTT. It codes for CASSLNPRDTGELFF.

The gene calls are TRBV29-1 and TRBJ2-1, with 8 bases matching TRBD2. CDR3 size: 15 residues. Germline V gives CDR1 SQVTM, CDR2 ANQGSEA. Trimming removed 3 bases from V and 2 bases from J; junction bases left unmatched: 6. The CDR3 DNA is TGCAGCGTTGACCCCTCCGGGAGGGCCTACAATGAGCAGTTCTTC. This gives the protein CSVDPSGRAYNEQFF.

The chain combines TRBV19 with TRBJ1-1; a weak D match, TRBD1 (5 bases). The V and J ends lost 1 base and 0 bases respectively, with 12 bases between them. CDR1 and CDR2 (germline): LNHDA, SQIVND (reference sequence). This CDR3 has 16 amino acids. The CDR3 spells CASSIAVTVMNTEAFF. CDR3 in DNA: TGTGCCAGTAGTATAGCCGTGACAGTTATGAACACTGAAGCTTTCTTT.